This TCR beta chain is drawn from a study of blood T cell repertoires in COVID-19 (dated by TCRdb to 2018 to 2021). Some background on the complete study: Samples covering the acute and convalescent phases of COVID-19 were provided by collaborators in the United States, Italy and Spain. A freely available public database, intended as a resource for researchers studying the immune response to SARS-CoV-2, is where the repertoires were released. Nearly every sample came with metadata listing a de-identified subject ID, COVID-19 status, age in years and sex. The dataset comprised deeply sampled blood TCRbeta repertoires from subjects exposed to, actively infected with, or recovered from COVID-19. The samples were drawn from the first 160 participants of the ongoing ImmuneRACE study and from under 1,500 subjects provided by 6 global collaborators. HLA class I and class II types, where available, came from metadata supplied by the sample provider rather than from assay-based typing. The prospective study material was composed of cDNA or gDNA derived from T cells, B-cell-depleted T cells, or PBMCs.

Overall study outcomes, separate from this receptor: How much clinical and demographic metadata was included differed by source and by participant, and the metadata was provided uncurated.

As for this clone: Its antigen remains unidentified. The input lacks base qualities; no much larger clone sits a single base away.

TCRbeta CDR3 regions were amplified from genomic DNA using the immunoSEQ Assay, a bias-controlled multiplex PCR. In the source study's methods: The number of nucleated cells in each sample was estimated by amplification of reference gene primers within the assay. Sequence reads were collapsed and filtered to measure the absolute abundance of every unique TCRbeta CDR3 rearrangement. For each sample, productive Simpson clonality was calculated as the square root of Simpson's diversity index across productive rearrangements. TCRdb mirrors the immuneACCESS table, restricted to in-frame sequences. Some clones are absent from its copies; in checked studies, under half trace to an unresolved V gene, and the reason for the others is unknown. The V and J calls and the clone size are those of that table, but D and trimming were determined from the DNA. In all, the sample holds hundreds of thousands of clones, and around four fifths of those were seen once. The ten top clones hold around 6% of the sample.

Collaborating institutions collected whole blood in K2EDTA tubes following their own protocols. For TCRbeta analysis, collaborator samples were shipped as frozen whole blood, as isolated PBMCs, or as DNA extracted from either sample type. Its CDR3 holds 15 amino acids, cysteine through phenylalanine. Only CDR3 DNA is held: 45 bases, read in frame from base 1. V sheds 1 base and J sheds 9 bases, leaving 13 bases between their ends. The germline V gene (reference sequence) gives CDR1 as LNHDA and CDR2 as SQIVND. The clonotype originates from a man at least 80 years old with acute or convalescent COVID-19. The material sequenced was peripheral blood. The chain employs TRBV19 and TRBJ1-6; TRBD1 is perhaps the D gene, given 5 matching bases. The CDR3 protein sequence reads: CASSIGWGDGSPLHF. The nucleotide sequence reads TGTGCCAGTAGTATAGGTTGGGGCGACGGTTCACCCCTCCACTTT.